This is a list of T cell receptor beta chains from one sample in a study of T cells expressing NK-cell markers. With the 5' RACE reads reprocessed, TCRdb shows one record per CDR3 protein and no DNA. The sample totals more than 400,000 distinct CDR3 sequences. The sequenced sample consisted of blood T cells: a sorted CD56 or NKG2C T cell subset, CD4+ or CD8+ T cells, or bulk PBMC T cells (not recorded which). Receptor source: a woman aged 18-70 years in good health. The CDR3 runs from the conserved cysteine through the conserved F or W.

TRBJ1-2	TRBV7-2	CASSLSTGSANYGYTF
TRBJ2-3	TRBV23-1	CASSQGRAGGADTQYF
TRBJ2-5	TRBV5-1	CASERQGGQETQYF
TRBJ2-5	TRBV7-9	CASSFDSRETQYF
TRBJ2-3	TRBV14	CASSPYILAGVHGTQYF
TRBJ2-1	TRBV7-8	CASSFRGRQSSYNEQFF
TRBJ2-7	TRBV12-3/TRBV12-4	CASTRAGEQYF
TRBJ2-5	TRBV29-1	CSVDGGARETQYF
TRBJ2-1	TRBV12-3/TRBV12-4	CASSLRGESHEQFF
TRBJ1-1	TRBV12-3/TRBV12-4	CASSLSIRRKGPSQAFF
TRBJ2-7	TRBV7-2	CASSPGQGLYEQYF
TRBJ2-3	TRBV18	CASSPLQDTQYF
TRBJ2-7	TRBV27	CASSNPVGGAYEQYF
TRBJ2-2	TRBV30	CAWSPGRRISRELFF